The 13 T cell receptor beta chains listed next were all sequenced from one sample in a study of Ad26.COV2.S vaccination and SARS-CoV-2 variants. Sequencing used immunoSEQ multiplex PCR; TCRdb keeps in-frame clones, though not all of them. The data show about 350,000 clones, with around nine tenths seen just once and roughly 10% held by the top ten. The treatment was: some 20 received Ad26.COV2.S at low or high dose, single or two shots; roughly five received placebo; per-sample allocation not given. Sampling was performed 63 days after the first vaccine or placebo injection. Sequencing used peripheral blood, obtained in a trial of Ad26.COV2.S vaccine versus placebo. All receptors come from a person aged 18-60 years who received the Ad26.COV2.S COVID-19 vaccine or a placebo.

The chain combines TRBV19 with TRBJ2-1, with D perhaps assigned TRBD1 or TRBD2 (5 bases each). CDR3 length: 16 amino acids. Germline-derived CDR1 and CDR2 are LNHDA and SQIVND (reference sequence). V lost 3 bases to trimming and J lost 10 bases, with 22 bases between them. The CDR3, as DNA: TGTGCCAGTAGTATTTCGGGGCGCGGTTTCCTTCGGGAGCAGTTCTTC. It translates to CASSISGRGFLREQFF.

The rearrangement links TRBV6-1 to TRBJ2-1, with D possibly matching TRBD2 (7 bases). Germline lookup yields CDR1 MNHNS and CDR2 SASEGT. V lost 4 bases and J 9 bases, leaving 22 bases between the germline ends. The CDR3 is 16 amino acids. The CDR3 region is CASSGDGRGAVVEQFF. In DNA, the CDR3 is TGTGCCAGCAGTGGGGATGGTCGGGGGGCCGTTGTTGAGCAGTTCTTC.

This chain uses TRBV6-6 with TRBJ2-3, with 10 bases lining up with TRBD2. Trimming cost V 5 bases and J 8 bases; bases outside gene matches: 10. The CDR3 loop spans 15 amino acids. Germline CDR1 reads MNHNY; CDR2 reads SVGAGI (reference sequence). CDR3 region: CASSPERGGPVTQYF. The CDR3 region has the DNA TGTGCCAGCAGTCCAGAGCGGGGGGGCCCGGTTACGCAGTATTTT.

The chain is built from TRBV2 and TRBJ2-1; D is unresolved. Trimming cost V 5 bases and J 6 bases, with 14 bases left between them. The germline V gene encodes CDR1 SNHLY and CDR2 FYNNEI. The CDR3 is made up of 14 amino acids. CDR3 nucleotides: TGTGCCAGCAGTCAACTTCAGGTGGGCAATGAGCAGTTCTTC. It yields the protein CASSQLQVGNEQFF.

For this clone: The sample contains more than one DNA sequence encoding this CDR3. The rearrangement uses TRBV2 and TRBJ2-2; D uncertain. Germline V lookup: CDR1 SNHLY, CDR2 FYNNEI. With 3 bases removed from V and 2 bases from J, the gap between germline ends came to 1 base. The CDR3 is 12 residues long. The CDR3 DNA reads TGTGCCAGCAGTGACAACACCGGGGAGCTGTTTTTT. Residues: CASSDNTGELFF. Combining the CDR3 with reference TRBV2 and TRBJ2-2 gives the whole variable domain EPEVTQTPSHQVTQMGQEVILRCVPISNHLYFYWYRQILGQKVEFLVSFYNNEISEKSEIFDDQFSVERPDGSNFTLKIRSTKLEDSAMYFCASSDNTGELFFGEGSRLTVL.

The rearrangement joins TRBV15 to TRBJ2-3; D is possibly TRBD2 (7 bases). The CDR3 spans 15 residues. Trimming shortened V by 0 bases and J by 7 bases, and 14 bases separated the two germline ends. Germline assignment: CDR1 LNHNV and CDR2 YYDKDF (reference sequence). The CDR3 sequence: CATSRERGPGNTQYF. In DNA form, the CDR3 reads TGTGCCACCAGCAGAGAGCGGGGGCCAGGAAATACGCAGTATTTT.

The chain links TRBV5-4 to TRBJ2-7; D may correspond to TRBD1 or TRBD2 (5 bases each). The CDR3 has 14 amino acids. V gave up 4 bases and J gave up 6 bases, with 17 bases separating them. The germline CDR1 and CDR2 sequences are SGHNT and YYREEE (reference sequence). CDR3 sequence: CASSPLGGGSEQYF. In nucleotides, the CDR3 is TGTGCCAGCAGCCCCCTTGGGGGTGGATCCGAGCAGTACTTC.

The chain has TRBV7-2 and TRBJ2-7, with D uncertain. Looked up from germline, CDR1 is SGHTA and CDR2 is FQGNSA. The CDR3 has 15 amino acids. Trimming took off 1 base at V and 4 bases at J, with 14 bases between the two ends. In DNA, the CDR3 is TGTGCCAGCAGCTTAGTTGGCAGTCGGAAGTACGAGCAGTACTTC. It is translated as CASSLVGSRKYEQYF.

This clone was picked up a small number of times. This rearrangement joins TRBV3-1 (or the pseudogene TRBV3-2) to TRBJ1-1; 8 bases agree with TRBD1. The trim removed 4 bases at V and 0 bases at J, leaving 1 base unmatched. This CDR3 region has 14 residues. Looked up from germline, CDR1 is LGHDT and CDR2 is YNNKEL (reference sequence). The CDR3 nucleotides are TGTGCCAGCAGCCCGACAGGGGTGAACACTGAAGCTTTCTTT. As protein: CASSPTGVNTEAFF.

The chain has TRBV6-4 and TRBJ2-5; 7 nucleotides line up with TRBD2. The CDR3 runs 15 residues. Per germline, CDR1 MRHNA and CDR2 SNTAGT. J gave up 2 bases and V 0 bases, and 3 bases lay outside the gene matches. In nucleotides, the CDR3 is TGTGCCAGCAGTGACTCGTGGGGGGGGCAAGAGACCCAGTACTTC. Translating gives CASSDSWGGQETQYF.

This clone was found once. The chain links TRBV4-3 to TRBJ2-1; perhaps TRBD1 as D (5 bases). The CDR3 covers 15 residues. The ends were cut back, 4 bases at V and 4 bases at J, with 14 bases in the middle. Germline V gene data show CDR1 as LGHNA and CDR2 as YSLEER. CDR3 DNA sequence: TGCGCCAGCAGCCTGGACACCGATCCTTACAATGAGCAGTTCTTC. It codes for CASSLDTDPYNEQFF.

This sequence joins TRBV28 and TRBJ2-1, with 8 positions matching TRBD1. The V gene's germline CDR1 is MDHEN and CDR2 SYDVKM. V was clipped by 4 bases and J by 7 bases; unmatched bases: 12. The CDR3 loop spans 16 amino acids. The CDR3: CASSSRGRSLVNEQFF. In DNA form, the CDR3 reads TGTGCCAGCAGTTCCAGGGGGCGCAGCTTGGTGAATGAGCAGTTCTTC. The complete variable domain, with remaining parts taken from reference TRBV28 and TRBJ2-1, reads DVKVTQSSRYLVKRTGEKVFLECVQDMDHENMFWYRQDPGLGLRLIYFSYDVKMKEKGDIPEGYSVSREKKERFSLILESASTNQTSMYLCASSSRGRSLVNEQFFGPGTRLTVL.

In nucleotides, the CDR3 is TGTGCCAGCAGTCCGGACAGGGGGCGTAATCAGCCCCAGCATTTT. This codes for CASSPDRGRNQPQHF. The chain employs TRBV28 and TRBJ1-5; 11 nucleotides line up with TRBD1. J was trimmed by 4 bases and V by 5 bases; bases with no gene match: 4. The germline CDR1 and CDR2 sequences are MDHEN and SYDVKM. The CDR3 sequence is 15 residues long.